Listed below are T cell receptor beta chains from one sample, sequenced in a study of CD8 T cells in Susac syndrome. TCRdb independently ran MiXCR on the immunoSEQ multiplex PCR reads; one entry per CDR3 protein. This sample has some 450,000 distinct CDR3 sequences, with approximately 85% found just once. The specimen sequenced was CD8+ T cells from PBMCs. The receptor set was obtained from a human donor with multiple sclerosis. Both conserved end residues are part of each CDR3. A D gene is named only where the DNA matches it firmly. Rows may omit the clone size; those that give it use once, few, many or a size class.

j_call | v_call | clone_size | d_call | cdr3_nt | cdr3_aa
TRBJ2-7 | TRBV29-1 | NA | NA | TGCAGCGTTGTGTGGCAGGGTGACTACGAGCAGTACTTC | CSVVWQGDYEQYF
TRBJ2-5 | TRBV5-5 | NA | NA | TGTGCCACCTGGGACTGGGAAGAGACCCAGTACTTC | CATWDWEETQYF
TRBJ2-3 | TRBV14 | NA | NA | TGTGCCAGCAGCCAAGGACTAAATACGCAGTATTTT | CASSQGLNTQYF
TRBJ1-4 | TRBV27 | NA | TRBD1 | TGTGCCAGCAGTCCGACCGGGACAGGGTTTTATGAAAAACTGTTTTTT | CASSPTGTGFYEKLFF
TRBJ2-5 | TRBV6-5 | NA | NA | TGTGCCAGCAGTTACTCGACCGCGCCCAGGTCGATTGGAGAGACCCAGTACTTC | CASSYSTAPRSIGETQYF
TRBJ1-5 | TRBV4-1 | NA | NA | TGCGCCAGCAGCCAAGTGGAGGACTACAATCAGCCCCAGCATTTT | CASSQVEDYNQPQHF
TRBJ2-1 | TRBV30 | NA | TRBD2 | TGTGCCTGGAGTAACGGGGGGGAGCGGGGAAACTCCTTC | CAWSNGGERGNSF
TRBJ2-7 | TRBV4-1 | few | NA | TGCGCCAGCAGCCAATCTTTGACGGGCTCCTACGAGCAGTACTTC | CASSQSLTGSYEQYF
TRBJ2-7 | TRBV20-1 | NA | NA | TGCAGTGCAGCGGGACAGCACTCCTACGAGCAGTACTTC | CSAAGQHSYEQYF
TRBJ1-2 | TRBV2 | NA | NA | TGTGCCAGCAGCGCCCAGGACCCTATTAACTATGGCTACACCTTC | CASSAQDPINYGYTF
TRBJ1-6 | TRBV12-1 | NA | NA | TGTGCCAGCACTAGCGACAGGAGATTAAAAAATTCACCCCTCCACTTT | CASTSDRRLKNSPLHF
TRBJ2-7 | TRBV4-1 | NA | NA | TGCGCCAGCAGCCAAGGAGGGGATGTAACCTACGAGCAGTACTTC | CASSQGGDVTYEQYF
TRBJ2-1 | TRBV12-5 | NA | TRBD2 | TGTGCTAGTGGTTTCGGGACAGAGACTAGCGGGGGGCCCGAGCAGTTCTTC | CASGFGTETSGGPEQFF
TRBJ2-2 | TRBV12-3/TRBV12-4 | NA | NA | TGTGCCAGCAGTTGGAGGGCAGGGGCGCCCGGGGAGCTGTTTTTT | CASSWRAGAPGELFF
TRBJ2-3 | TRBV5-6 | NA | NA | TGTGCCAGCAGCCCGGTGCCGCTATGGGGGGGCACAGATACGCAGTATTTT | CASSPVPLWGGTDTQYF
TRBJ1-1 | TRBV27 | NA | NA | TGTGCCATCCTCGTGGGAAACGAAGCTTTCTTT | CAILVGNEAFF
TRBJ2-7 | TRBV5-1 | once | NA | TGCGCCAGCAGCTTGCAGGACACCCCCTCCTACGAGCAGTACTTC | CASSLQDTPSYEQYF
TRBJ2-3 | TRBV27 | NA | TRBD2 | TGTGCCAGCAGTCCAGTGACTAGCGGCATAGATACGCAGTATTTT | CASSPVTSGIDTQYF
TRBJ2-3 | TRBV4-1 | NA | TRBD1 | TGCGCCAGCAGCCAATCAGAGGACAGGGATGCAGATACGCAGTATTTT | CASSQSEDRDADTQYF
TRBJ2-7 | TRBV10-3 | NA | TRBD1 | TGTGCCACACGACAGGGGGACTACGAGCAGTACTTC | CATRQGDYEQYF
TRBJ1-2 | TRBV27 | NA | TRBD1 | TGTGCCAGCAGTTTAACCGGACAGGGGGCTAATTATGGCTACACCTTC | CASSLTGQGANYGYTF
TRBJ1-5 | TRBV3-1 | once | NA | TGTGCCAGCAGCCAAGAAGAATCTGGGAGCAATCAGCCCCAGCATTTT | CASSQEESGSNQPQHF
TRBJ2-3 | TRBV6-5 | NA | NA | TGTGCCAGCAGTTGGACAGCCCGATTGGATACGCAGTATTTT | CASSWTARLDTQYF
TRBJ2-6 | TRBV12-3/TRBV12-4 | NA | NA | TGTGCCAGCAGTTTAGCAGGCTCTGGGGCCAACGTCCTGACTTTC | CASSLAGSGANVLTF
TRBJ2-1 | TRBV27 | NA | TRBD1 | TGTGCCAGCAGTTTAGGAGGACAGGGGGCTCGTGAGCAGTTCTTC | CASSLGGQGAREQFF
TRBJ1-1 | TRBV20-1 | NA | NA | TGCAGTGCCCTACCTCTTAAGAACACTGAAGCTTTCTTT | CSALPLKNTEAFF
TRBJ2-3 | TRBV5-6 | NA | NA | TGTGCCAGCAGCGCCCAAACAGATACGCAGTATTTT | CASSAQTDTQYF
TRBJ2-7 | TRBV4-1 | NA | NA | TGCGCCAGCAGCCCCCTACCGGGACAAGTGACCTACGAGCAGTACTTC | CASSPLPGQVTYEQYF
TRBJ2-3 | TRBV20-1 | NA | NA | TGCAGTGCTAGTCCATACGGGACTTCTAGCACAGATACGCAGTATTTT | CSASPYGTSSTDTQYF
TRBJ1-5 | TRBV19 | NA | NA | TGTGCCAGTAGTATTGGTTCGGGTGCCCAGCATTTT | CASSIGSGAQHF
TRBJ2-1 | TRBV19 | NA | NA | TGTGCCAGTAGCGTTACTATAGGAAATGAGCAGTTCTTC | CASSVTIGNEQFF